The 31 T cell receptor beta chains below were found in one sample sequenced in a study of OX40 agonist ivuxolimab in advanced cancers. Some clones are missing from TCRdb's copy, which holds only in-frame ones; the method was immunoSEQ multiplex PCR. The profile shows around 33,000 clones, 80% to 85% of them singletons. The sequencing here drew on CD4+ or CD8+ T cells sorted from blood, taken in a trial of the OX40 agonist ivuxolimab. These receptors all stem from an adult with an advanced solid tumor such as melanoma, head and neck, liver or kidney cancer.

The chain uses TRBV6-5 and TRBJ2-7; D is unresolved. Germline values: CDR1 MNHEY, CDR2 SVGAGI. This CDR3 has 15 amino acids. Trimming stripped 4 bases from V and 3 bases from J, with 16 bases between. The CDR3 sequence is CASSSLLVPRYEQYF. In DNA form, the CDR3 reads TGTGCCAGCAGTTCCCTTCTGGTCCCGCGCTACGAGCAGTACTTC.

The chain uses TRBV7-3 and TRBJ2-7, with D perhaps given as TRBD1 or TRBD2 (5 bases each). Trimming took 3 bases from V and 1 from J, leaving 13 bases between them. The germline gives CDR1 SGHTA, CDR2 FQGTGA. The CDR3 has 15 residues. As DNA, the CDR3 is TGTGCCAGCAGCTTCCCCGCAGGGAGATCCTACGAGCAGTACTTC. Encoded protein: CASSFPAGRSYEQYF.

This clone has a handful of counts. V usage is TRBV6-1 and J usage is TRBJ2-7, with TRBD1 matching over 12 bases. The CDR3 loop spans 15 amino acids. Looked up from germline, CDR1 is MNHNS and CDR2 is SASEGT. V lost 2 bases, J lost 6 bases, and 5 bases stayed unmatched. CDR3: CASSEPGQGAFEQYF. DNA of the CDR3: TGTGCCAGCAGTGAACCGGGACAGGGGGCGTTCGAGCAGTACTTC.

The chain uses TRBV5-1 and TRBJ2-2; D is perhaps TRBD1 (5 bases). Deletions cut 4 bases from V and 3 bases from J, with 25 bases between. The CDR3 totals 19 residues. Germline V gene sequence: CDR1 SGHRS, CDR2 YFSETQ. As DNA, the CDR3 is TGCGCCAGCAGCCGCGAATTTGGGGCCAGGGATGGGTACACCGGGGAGCTGTTTTTT. Encoded protein: CASSREFGARDGYTGELFF.

The J gene is TRBJ2-7, the V gene TRBV19, with TRBD2 identical over 7 bases. The CDR3 runs 15 residues. Germline values: CDR1 LNHDA, CDR2 SQIVND (reference sequence). The junction had 10 bases not matched to a gene; V was cut back by 6 bases and J by 2 bases. CDR3 sequence: CASRPSSGDPYEQYF. CDR3 nucleotides: TGTGCCAGTAGACCCTCAAGCGGGGACCCCTACGAGCAGTACTTC.

The rearrangement uses TRBV5-1 and TRBJ2-2; the D gene could be TRBD1 or TRBD2 (6 bases each). CDR1 is SGHRS and CDR2 is YFSETQ in the germline V gene. V dropped 2 bases and J dropped 7 bases, with 15 bases sitting between them. The CDR3 is made up of 15 amino acids. CDR3 loop: CASSFLTGRSGELFF. CDR3 bases: TGCGCCAGCAGCTTCTTAACAGGGAGGAGCGGGGAGCTGTTTTTT.

This clone showed up just once. The J gene is TRBJ2-3, the V gene TRBV11-2; D gene unclear. The CDR3 extends over 10 amino acids. Trimming stripped 3 bases from V and 6 bases from J, with 1 base between. Germline V CDR1 and CDR2: SGHAT, FQNNGV. The CDR3 DNA is TGTGCCAGCAGCTTTGATACGCAGTATTTT. Its translation is CASSFDTQYF. The entire variable domain, with the rest obtained from reference TRBV11-2 and TRBJ2-3, is as follows: EAGVAQSPRYKIIEKRQSVAFWCNPISGHATLYWYQQILGQGPKLLIQFQNNGVVDDSQLPKDRFSAERLKGVDSTLKIQPAKLEDSAVYLCASSFDTQYFGPGTRLTVL.

The J gene is TRBJ2-5, the V gene TRBV9; 12 bases match TRBD1. V dropped 3 bases and J dropped 4; count of bases not matched to a gene: 7. This CDR3 has 16 residues. In germline, CDR1 is SGDLS, CDR2 YYNGEE. The CDR3 nucleotides are TGTGCCAGCAGCGAATGGGGACAGGGGGCGAGAGAGACCCAGTACTTC. The encoded protein is CASSEWGQGARETQYF.

This rearrangement joins TRBV6-1 to TRBJ1-5; no reliable D call. This CDR3 has 13 amino acids. Germline CDR1 MNHNS, CDR2 SASEGT. V dropped 10 bases and J dropped 7 bases, with 17 bases sitting between them. CDR3 in DNA: TGTGCCACTACAGTCGGGGTCATGCAGCCCCAGCATTTT. Translating it yields CATTVGVMQPQHF.

This chain uses TRBV4-2 with TRBJ2-4; a possible D gene is TRBD2 (6 bases). V was cut by 1 base and J by 8 bases, with 6 bases left in between. Germline CDR1 reads LGHNA; CDR2 reads YNFKEQ. This CDR3 is built from 12 residues. CDR3 region: CASSQGRDIQYF. In nucleotides, the CDR3 is TGTGCCAGCAGCCAAGGGAGGGACATTCAGTACTTC.

This chain uses TRBV19 with TRBJ2-7; D is unclear. The germline gives CDR1 LNHDA, CDR2 SQIVND (reference sequence). V shed 9 bases and J shed 5 bases, with 17 bases lying between them. The CDR3 runs to 13 residues. The DNA for the CDR3 is TGTGCCAGCAGACAACGCCGAAGGGACGAGCAGTACTTC. Translated, it gives CASRQRRRDEQYF. Full variable domain (missing parts from reference TRBV19 and TRBJ2-7): DGGITQSPKYLFRKEGQNVTLSCEQNLNHDAMYWYRQDPGQGLRLIYYSQIVNDFQKGDIAEGYSVSREKKESFPLTVTSAQKNPTAFYLCASRQRRRDEQYFGPGTRLTVT.

This clone qualifies as medium-sized. The chain carries TRBV30 and TRBJ1-5, with no clear D. The germline CDR1 and CDR2 sequences are GTSNPN and SVGIG (reference sequence). V gave up 5 bases and J gave up 0 bases, with 20 bases separating them. The CDR3 runs 17 residues. CDR3 sequence reads: CAWAPDTGVYSNQPQHF. Here the CDR3 DNA reads TGTGCCTGGGCCCCAGATACGGGCGTTTATAGCAATCAGCCCCAGCATTTT.

The V and J genes are TRBV14 and TRBJ2-1; D remains unclear. The germline CDR1 and CDR2 sequences are SGHDN and FVKESK. The V gene lost 1 base and the J gene lost 3 bases, with 4 bases spanning the gap. CDR3 size: 13 residues. In DNA, the CDR3 is TGTGCCAGCAGCCAAGGCAACTACAATGAGCAGTTCTTC. Translation gives CASSQGNYNEQFF.

This chain joins TRBV15 and TRBJ1-2, with D unresolved. V lost 0 bases, J lost 7 bases, and 15 bases lay in between. CDR3 length: 15 amino acids. Germline-derived CDR1 and CDR2 are LNHNV and YYDKDF (reference sequence). For the CDR3, the DNA is TGTGCCACCAGCAGAGATAGGAGGGTACGAGGTGGCTACACCTTC. Its translation: CATSRDRRVRGGYTF.

The rearrangement links TRBV27 to TRBJ1-4; unclear D gene. V was cut by 8 bases and J by 14 bases, with 18 bases left in between. This CDR3 has 12 amino acids. The germline CDR1 and CDR2 sequences are MNHEY and SMNVEV (reference sequence). CDR3 nucleotides: TGTGCCAGCGGGCCGGGCGGGTTGAGTCTGTTTTTT. This sequence encodes CASGPGGLSLFF.

The chain employs TRBV5-8 and TRBJ1-1; 7 bases line up with TRBD1. Per the germline V gene, CDR1 is SGHTS and CDR2 is YDEGEE. CDR3 length: 15 amino acids. Unmatched junction bases numbered 2, after V lost 0 bases and J lost 0 bases. CDR3 nucleotide sequence: TGTGCCAGCAGCTTGGGGACAGGTATGAACACTGAAGCTTTCTTT. Translated: CASSLGTGMNTEAFF.

This chain joins TRBV6-1 and TRBJ1-2; the D gene is possibly TRBD1 (5 bases). This CDR3 spans 17 amino acids. Per the germline V gene, CDR1 is MNHNS and CDR2 is SASEGT. V was trimmed by 4 bases and J by 0 bases, leaving 18 bases between them. The CDR3 nucleotides are TGTGCCAGCAGTGTAACGGGGGTTCTTAGGCCTAACTATGGCTACACCTTC. Amino acids: CASSVTGVLRPNYGYTF.

The chain links TRBV9 to TRBJ1-1; D is perhaps TRBD1 (6 bases). V was cut by 0 bases and J by 0 bases, with 9 bases left in between. CDR3 length: 15 residues. Per germline, CDR1 SGDLS and CDR2 YYNGEE. The CDR3 here is CASSVVTGLNTEAFF. The DNA for the CDR3 is TGTGCCAGCAGCGTAGTTACAGGGTTGAACACTGAAGCTTTCTTT.

The V and J genes are TRBV4-2 and TRBJ2-5, with D possibly being TRBD1 or TRBD2 (5 bases each). Germline values: CDR1 LGHNA, CDR2 YNFKEQ. V was pared by 4 bases and J by 2 bases, with 14 bases between. The CDR3 loop spans 15 amino acids. CDR3 region: CASSLERGLQETQYF. The CDR3, as DNA: TGTGCCAGCAGCCTAGAACGGGGCCTACAAGAGACCCAGTACTTC.

The chain links TRBV5-6 to TRBJ1-2; 10 bases fit TRBD1. The CDR3 runs to 14 residues. V lost 3 bases and J lost 7; bases outside the gene matches: 6. Germline lookup yields CDR1 SGHDT and CDR2 YYEEEE. The DNA for the CDR3 is TGTGCCAGCAGCTGGGGACAGGGGAAGGCTGGCTACACCTTC. It encodes CASSWGQGKAGYTF.

This clone was observed a single time. V and J are TRBV7-6 and TRBJ2-7; D remains unclear. V lost 4 bases and J lost 7, with 14 bases in between. CDR3 length equals 13 residues. Germline V gene sequence: CDR1 SGHVS, CDR2 FNYEAQ. CDR3: CASSYGAKREQYF. CDR3 DNA: TGTGCCAGCAGCTACGGTGCGAAACGGGAGCAGTACTTC. The full variable domain, in which reference TRBV7-6 and TRBJ2-7 provide the parts outside the CDR3, is GAGVSQSPRYKVTKRGQDVALRCDPISGHVSLYWYRQALGQGPEFLTYFNYEAQQDKSGLPNDRFSAERPEGSISTLTIQRTEQRDSAMYRCASSYGAKREQYFGPGTRLTVT.

This clone has a single count. J is TRBJ2-7 and V is TRBV2; perhaps TRBD2 as D (5 bases). The length of the CDR3 is 12 residues. V was cut by 8 bases and J by 3 bases, with 11 bases left in between. From germline, CDR1 is SNHLY and CDR2 FYNNEI. Here the CDR3 reads CASGPGNYEQYF. CDR3 in DNA: TGTGCCAGCGGCCCGGGAAACTACGAGCAGTACTTC.

The chain couples TRBV7-8 to TRBJ2-7; 7 nucleotides match TRBD1. V trimming: 6 bases; J trimming: 4 bases; junction bases outside the gene matches: 3. From germline, CDR1 is SGHVS and CDR2 FQNEAQ. This CDR3 spans 12 amino acids. CDR3 residues: CASRNRGYEQYF. In DNA, the CDR3 is TGTGCCAGCAGGAACAGGGGTTACGAGCAGTACTTC.

The genes are TRBV28 and TRBJ2-3, with 7 bases that match TRBD1. V shed 4 bases and J 2 bases; nucleotides not matched to a gene: 3. The CDR3 spans 14 residues. Per the germline V gene, CDR1 is MDHEN and CDR2 is SYDVKM. CDR3 sequence: CASSSGQPTDTQYF. DNA of the CDR3: TGTGCCAGCAGTTCGGGACAGCCCACAGATACGCAGTATTTT.

This chain links TRBV6-5 with TRBJ2-7, with D tentatively TRBD1 (6 bases). The CDR3 is 14 residues long. V was trimmed by 6 bases and J by 5 bases, leaving 17 bases between them. CDR1 is MNHEY, CDR2 SVGAGI, per germline. DNA for the CDR3: TGTGCCAGCAGCCCTCGGGCAGGGGTCCACGAGCAGTACTTC. Translating it yields CASSPRAGVHEQYF.

The chain recombines TRBV5-5 with TRBJ2-4; D not resolved. V lost 1 base to trimming and J lost 1 base, with 9 bases between them. There are 15 residues in the CDR3. Germline values: CDR1 SGHKS, CDR2 YYEKEE (reference sequence). The CDR3 loop reads CASSLTGAAKNIQYF. DNA for the CDR3: TGTGCCAGCAGCTTGACGGGCGCGGCCAAAAACATTCAGTACTTC.

The V call is TRBV4-1, the J call TRBJ1-1, with D hard to call. Trimming removed 1 base from V and 7 bases from J, with 4 bases in between. The germline gives CDR1 MGHRA, CDR2 YSYEKL. The length of the CDR3 is 11 residues. For the CDR3, the DNA is TGCGCCAGCAGCCAAGGGAATGAAGCTTTCTTT. Translated: CASSQGNEAFF.

V and J are TRBV4-2 and TRBJ1-1; 7 bases match TRBD1. V shed 5 bases, J shed 6 bases, and the junction held 3 bases outside the gene matches. The CDR3 spans 12 residues. CDR1 is LGHNA and CDR2 is YNFKEQ in the germline V gene. CDR3 nucleotide sequence: TGTGCCAGCAGCTCGACAGGGTCTGAAGCTTTCTTT. It specifies CASSSTGSEAFF.

This clone has only one observation. One end of the junction does not line up with germline, which may come from a read error. In the same sample, other DNA sequences code for this CDR3. V and J are TRBV7-8 and TRBJ1-6; 8 nucleotides line up with TRBD1. Germline CDR1 is SGHVS and CDR2 is FQNEAQ. This CDR3 has 15 residues. The CDR3 nucleotides read TGTGCCAGCAGAGAGGACAGGGCGGGGAATTCGCCCCTCCACTTT. Translating gives CASREDRAGNSPLHF.

This clone was seen once. V usage is TRBV19 and J usage is TRBJ2-3; no firm D call. V was cut by 3 bases and J by 7 bases, with 11 bases left in between. The CDR3 is made up of 13 amino acids. Germline lookup yields CDR1 LNHDA and CDR2 SQIVND (reference sequence). CDR3 sequence (DNA): TGTGCCAGTAGTATCGGTGGGGAAAATACGCAGTATTTT. Translating it yields CASSIGGENTQYF. The entire variable domain, with the rest obtained from reference TRBV19 and TRBJ2-3, is as follows: DGGITQSPKYLFRKEGQNVTLSCEQNLNHDAMYWYRQDPGQGLRLIYYSQIVNDFQKGDIAEGYSVSREKKESFPLTVTSAQKNPTAFYLCASSIGGENTQYFGPGTRLTVL.

This rearrangement joins TRBV27 to TRBJ2-7, with 9 nucleotides matching TRBD2. The CDR3 runs 14 residues. Germline V lookup: CDR1 MNHEY, CDR2 SMNVEV (reference sequence). The junction had 8 bases not matched to a gene; V was cut back by 6 bases and J by 5 bases. The CDR3: CASRIAGESDEQYF. The CDR3, as DNA: TGTGCCAGCAGGATAGCGGGAGAGAGTGACGAGCAGTACTTC.